Included here is one T cell receptor (beta chain) sequence, with context. Libraries were prepared by immunoSEQ multiplex PCR; TCRdb keeps only in-frame clonotypes and omits some of them. The sample yields fewer than 85,000 clones, 85% to 95% seen once. This sample was taken from a study of human thymus T cells. This CDR3 is 15 amino acids long. V lost 6 bases and J 0 bases, leaving 11 bases between the germline ends. Germline values: CDR1 MDHEN, CDR2 SYDVKM. Resected material from corrective heart surgery provided the thymus tissue analysed. Sequences were obtained from thymus tissue. The V and J genes are TRBV28 and TRBJ2-2, with D perhaps given as TRBD1 or TRBD2 (5 bases each). This clonotype was obtained from a girl under three years old with a congenital heart defect but otherwise immunologically healthy. The CDR3, as DNA: TGTGCCAGCAGCTGGGGACGCCCGAACACCGGGGAGCTGTTTTTT. Translated, it gives CASSWGRPNTGELFF.